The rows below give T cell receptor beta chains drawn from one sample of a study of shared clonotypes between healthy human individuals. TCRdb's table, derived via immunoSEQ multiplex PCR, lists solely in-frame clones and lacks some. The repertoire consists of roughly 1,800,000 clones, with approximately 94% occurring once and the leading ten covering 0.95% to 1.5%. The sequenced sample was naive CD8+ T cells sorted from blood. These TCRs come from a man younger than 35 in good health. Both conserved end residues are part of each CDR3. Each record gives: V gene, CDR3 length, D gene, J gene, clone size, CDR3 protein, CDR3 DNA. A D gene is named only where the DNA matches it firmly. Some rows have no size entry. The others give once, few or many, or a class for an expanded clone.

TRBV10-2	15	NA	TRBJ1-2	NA	CASSELGGASYGYTF	TGCGCCAGCAGTGAGTTGGGGGGGGCGAGCTATGGCTACACCTTC
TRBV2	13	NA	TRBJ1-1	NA	CASSEARLSEAFF	TGTGCCAGCAGTGAAGCTCGGTTGTCTGAAGCTTTCTTT
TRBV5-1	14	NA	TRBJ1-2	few	CASSLDGSPYGYTF	TGCGCCAGCAGCTTGGACGGGAGCCCCTATGGCTACACCTTC
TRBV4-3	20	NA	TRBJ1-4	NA	CASSQEEGADTFATNEKLFF	TGCGCCAGCAGCCAAGAGGAAGGGGCCGATACCTTCGCAACTAATGAAAAACTGTTTTTT
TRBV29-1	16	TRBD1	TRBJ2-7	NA	CSVEARGWGSSYEQYF	TGCAGCGTTGAAGCCAGGGGGTGGGGGAGCTCCTACGAGCAGTACTTC
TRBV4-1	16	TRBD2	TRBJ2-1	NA	CASSAFGTSGNNEQFF	TGCGCCAGCAGCGCTTTTGGGACTAGCGGGAACAATGAGCAGTTCTTC
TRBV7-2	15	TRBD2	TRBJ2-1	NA	CASSLLAGGHNEQFF	TGTGCCAGCAGCTTGCTAGCGGGGGGGCACAATGAGCAGTTCTTC
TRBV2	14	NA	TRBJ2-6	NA	CAKRISSGANVLTF	TGTGCCAAGCGGATTAGCTCTGGGGCCAACGTCCTGACTTTC
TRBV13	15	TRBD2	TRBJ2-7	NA	CASSLAGGFSYEQYF	TGTGCCAGCAGCTTAGCGGGGGGATTCTCCTACGAGCAGTACTTC
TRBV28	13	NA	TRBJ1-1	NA	CASSFAQNTEAFF	TGTGCCAGCAGTTTCGCACAGAACACTGAAGCTTTCTTT
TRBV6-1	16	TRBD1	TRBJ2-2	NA	CASSEGQGPGTGELFF	TGTGCCAGCAGTGAGGGACAGGGGCCAGGCACCGGGGAGCTGTTTTTT
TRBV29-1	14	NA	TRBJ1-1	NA	CSVVEGSTNTEAFF	TGCAGCGTTGTGGAGGGAAGTACGAACACTGAAGCTTTCTTT
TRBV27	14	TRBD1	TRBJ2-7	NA	CASSVTGGSYEQYF	TGTGCCAGCAGCGTTACAGGGGGGTCCTACGAGCAGTACTTC
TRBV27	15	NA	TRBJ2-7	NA	CASRYTGTLSYEQYF	TGTGCCAGCAGGTATACCGGGACTCTATCCTACGAGCAGTACTTC
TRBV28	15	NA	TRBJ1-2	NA	CASSYPTPTSYGYTF	TGTGCCAGCAGTTATCCTACCCCTACAAGCTATGGCTACACCTTC
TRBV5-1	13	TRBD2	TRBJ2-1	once	CASSSPGGNEQFF	TGCGCCAGCAGCTCCCCGGGAGGCAATGAGCAGTTCTTC
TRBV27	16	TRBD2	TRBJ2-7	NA	CASSFTAGLAAGEQYF	TGTGCCAGCAGTTTCACGGCGGGACTAGCGGCAGGAGAGCAGTACTTC
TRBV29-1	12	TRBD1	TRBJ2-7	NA	CSVGQGIHEQYF	TGCAGCGTTGGACAGGGTATCCACGAGCAGTACTTC
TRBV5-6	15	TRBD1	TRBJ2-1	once	CASSPQGGLENEQFF	TGTGCCAGCAGTCCACAGGGGGGTTTGGAGAATGAGCAGTTCTTC
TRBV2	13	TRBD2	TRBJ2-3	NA	CASKRDGGDTQYF	TGTGCCAGCAAGAGGGACGGGGGGGATACGCAGTATTTT
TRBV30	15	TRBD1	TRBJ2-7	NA	CAWSPTGDRTYEQYF	TGTGCCTGGAGTCCAACTGGGGACAGAACCTACGAGCAGTACTTC